This TCR beta chain emerged from a study of monozygotic twins with inflammatory bowel disease. A roughly 2.5 ml blood sample was drawn per donor. Points on this clonotype: The antigen remains unidentified.

Whole-study findings and limits: Support was lacking for any single strong IBD-associated signal or clonotype.

The CDR3 loop spans 16 amino acids. Germline-derived CDR1 and CDR2 are LGHDT and YNNKEL (reference sequence). Researchers used about 4,000 ng of total RNA for each TCR library. TCRdb re-called the 5' RACE reads and gives one entry per CDR3 protein, without DNA. This listing includes 150,000 to 200,000 distinct CDR3 sequences. The chain recombines TRBV3-1 with TRBJ2-2; TCRdb gives TRBD2 as the D gene, but with no DNA this cannot be confirmed. The clonotype originates from a human donor with ulcerative colitis or Crohn's disease, or a healthy co-twin of an affected twin (not recorded which). The sample was blood. CDR3 amino acids: CASSQPAGGGTGELFF.